This T cell receptor (delta chain) emerged from a study of gamma-delta T cells after stem cell transplantation. With respect to this clone: This DNA's translation differs at residue 4 from TCRdb's protein, which comes from a much larger clone; a read error is likely, and the protein shown is translated from the DNA.

CDR1 and CDR2 from the germline V gene are GEAIGNYY and EKD. The CDR3 covers 22 residues. TCRdb fed the RT-PCR reads into CATT to redo clone calling. The sample contains about 1,700 delta-chain clones, about 4.5% of which appear only once. Source material: gamma-delta T cells. The sequence was obtained from a human donor. It is not recorded whose cells these are; they may come from a transplant donor. The chain is built from TRDV2 and TRDJ1, with 13 bases that match TRDD3. The CDR3 nucleotides are TGTGCCTGTGGCACCGGGGCCCTACTGGGGGATACGGGGCTACGAGGCACCGATAAACTCATCTTT. Translation gives CACGTGALLGDTGLRGTDKLIF.